A selection of T cell receptor beta chains follows, all from one sample in a study of shared clonotypes between healthy human individuals. TCRdb's copy holds only in-frame clones and misses some; the assay was immunoSEQ multiplex PCR. The table shows about 580,000 clones, with 98% occurring only once. Sequenced sample: naive CD8+ T cells sorted from blood. These receptors were collected from a man in his thirties or forties in good health. Both conserved end residues are part of each CDR3. D genes are given only for firm matches. Size is omitted from some rows. Given values are once, few, many or a class for expanded clones.

TRBV14	-	TRBJ1-1	-	TGTGCCAGCAGCCAAGATAATAGGGTAGCTTTCTTT	CASSQDNRVAFF
TRBV11-2	-	TRBJ1-5	-	TGTGCCAGCAGCCCACGTTACAGGGCCTATAGCAATCAGCCCCAGCATTTT	CASSPRYRAYSNQPQHF
TRBV2	-	TRBJ2-3	TRBD1	TGTGCCAGCAGGAGGGGACAGGGACTTAGCACAGATACGCAGTATTTT	CASRRGQGLSTDTQYF
TRBV27	-	TRBJ2-3	-	TGTGCCAGCAGTTCATCGAAGGGGAGTTGGGGCACAGATACGCAGTATTTT	CASSSSKGSWGTDTQYF
TRBV28	-	TRBJ2-7	-	TGTGCCAGCAGTTCTGGAGGCGAGCAGTACTTC	CASSSGGEQYF
TRBV4-1	-	TRBJ1-1	-	TGCGCCAGCAGCCAAGATGGTGGGGTAGACACTGAAGCTTTCTTT	CASSQDGGVDTEAFF
TRBV14	-	TRBJ2-5	-	TGTGCCAGCAGCTACACGACGGGGAAAGAGACCCAGTACTTC	CASSYTTGKETQYF
TRBV29-1	-	TRBJ2-7	-	TGCAGCGTTGATGGGGCCCAATCGGGACACCGCTACGAGCAGTACTTC	CSVDGAQSGHRYEQYF
TRBV28	-	TRBJ2-1	TRBD2	TGTGCCAGCAGTTTACTGGGACTAGCGGGAGGTGGTGGATATGAGCAGTTCTTC	CASSLLGLAGGGGYEQFF
TRBV7-6	-	TRBJ2-1	TRBD2	TGTGCCAGCAGCCCAACGCTAGCGGCCCCAAATGAGCAGTTCTTC	CASSPTLAAPNEQFF
TRBV27	-	TRBJ1-5	-	TGTGCCAGCAGCTCCCACTGGGGGAGCAATCAGCCCCAGCATTTT	CASSSHWGSNQPQHF
TRBV30	-	TRBJ2-5	-	TGTGCCTGGAGTGTCGACCAAGAGACCCAGTACTTC	CAWSVDQETQYF
TRBV2	-	TRBJ2-1	TRBD1	TGTGCCAGCAGTGGGGGGACAGATAGCTCCTACAATGAGCAGTTCTTC	CASSGGTDSSYNEQFF
TRBV6-1	-	TRBJ2-7	-	TGTGCCGCGGCCGCGGTGGGCTACGAGCAGTACTTC	CAAAAVGYEQYF
TRBV7-8	-	TRBJ2-1	TRBD1	TGTGCCAGCAGCCCGCTAGAGTCCTGGGACAGGAGGAGGTGGAATGAGCAGTTCTTC	CASSPLESWDRRRWNEQFF
TRBV11-2	-	TRBJ2-7	TRBD1	TGTGCCAGCAGCTTGGACCCGGGACAGTTCTACGAGCAGTACTTC	CASSLDPGQFYEQYF
TRBV6-6	-	TRBJ2-1	-	TGTGCCAGCAGTTACTCGAATGCGAATTACAATGAGCAGTTCTTC	CASSYSNANYNEQFF
TRBV6-1	-	TRBJ2-1	-	TGTGCCAGCAGACCTCAGGGCCTCAATGAGCAGTTCTTC	CASRPQGLNEQFF
TRBV7-6	-	TRBJ2-1	-	TGTGCCAGCACCCCTTTGCAGGACTACAATGAGCAGTTCTTC	CASTPLQDYNEQFF
TRBV7-9	-	TRBJ2-6	-	TGTGCCAGCTCGGTGCTCTCTGGGGCCAACGTCCTGACTTTC	CASSVLSGANVLTF
TRBV5-1	-	TRBJ2-5	-	TGCGCCAGCAGCTGGGCAGGGTCCCCCCAAGAGACCCAGTACTTC	CASSWAGSPQETQYF
TRBV30	once	TRBJ1-5	-	TGTGCCTGGAGTCTAGAAAATGATCAGCCCCAGCATTTT	CAWSLENDQPQHF
TRBV5-1	-	TRBJ2-3	TRBD1	TGCGCCAGCAGCTTGGCGGGACAGGGGGCCGCAGATACGCAGTATTTT	CASSLAGQGAADTQYF
TRBV4-1	-	TRBJ2-5	-	TGCGCCAGCAGCCAAGTAGTGGGTCGGGCGTACCAAGAGACCCAGTACTTC	CASSQVVGRAYQETQYF
TRBV7-9	-	TRBJ1-2	-	TGTGCCAGCAGCTTAATGTGGGATGTAAACTATGGCTACACCTTC	CASSLMWDVNYGYTF
TRBV7-9	-	TRBJ2-1	TRBD2	TGTGCCAGCAGCGCGCGGGAGGGAGCCTACAATGAGCAGTTCTTC	CASSAREGAYNEQFF
TRBV27	-	TRBJ2-1	TRBD2	TGTGCCAGCCGTCTCTCCAGCGGGACTTACAATGAGCAGTTCTTC	CASRLSSGTYNEQFF
TRBV5-1	once	TRBJ2-2	-	TGCGCCAGCAGCCCCGACTCCTACCCCACCGGGGAGCTGTTTTTT	CASSPDSYPTGELFF
TRBV11-2	-	TRBJ2-7	TRBD1	TGTGCCAGCAGCTTAGTGCCAGGGGGCTACGAGCAGTACTTC	CASSLVPGGYEQYF
TRBV28	-	TRBJ2-7	TRBD1	TGTGCCAGCAGTTTGGTAGGGGACAGGGGTGGTTTCGAGCAGTACTTC	CASSLVGDRGGFEQYF
TRBV7-9	-	TRBJ2-4	-	TGTGCCAGCGAGAGCATGGTGACAGTAGCCAAAAACATTCAGTACTTC	CASESMVTVAKNIQYF
TRBV7-6	-	TRBJ2-6	TRBD1	TGTGCCAGCAGACCTACAGGGGGCTCTGGGGCCAACGTCCTGACTTTC	CASRPTGGSGANVLTF
TRBV11-2	-	TRBJ2-5	-	TGTGCCAGCAGCCCCCGACCTTTGGTAGGGGAGACCCAGTACTTC	CASSPRPLVGETQYF
TRBV28	-	TRBJ1-5	-	TGTGCCAGCAGGTCCCTAACCGGGGCAGGAAATCAGCCCCAGCATTTT	CASRSLTGAGNQPQHF
TRBV5-4	-	TRBJ2-7	-	TGTGCCAGCAGCTTGGAAGCGGCGAGCTCCTACGAGCAGTACTTC	CASSLEAASSYEQYF
TRBV28	-	TRBJ2-7	-	TGTGCCAGCAGTTTAAGGGGCGTCGAAGACGAGCAGTACTTC	CASSLRGVEDEQYF
TRBV14	-	TRBJ2-7	TRBD1	TGTGCCAGCAGCTCGGGACAGCGAAGGTACGAGCAGTACTTC	CASSSGQRRYEQYF
TRBV9	-	TRBJ2-3	-	TGTGCCAGCAGCGTAGGCCCTACCCTAGGCACAGATACGCAGTATTTT	CASSVGPTLGTDTQYF
TRBV7-8	-	TRBJ2-3	TRBD2	TGTGCCAGCAGCCTCTTTAGCGGGAGCTACTCAGATACGCAGTATTTT	CASSLFSGSYSDTQYF
TRBV10-1	-	TRBJ2-1	-	TGCGCCAGCAGTGATGAGCTAGTTCTGTACAATGAGCAGTTCTTC	CASSDELVLYNEQFF
TRBV4-1	-	TRBJ2-7	-	TGCGCCAGCAGCCAAGAGGTGACAGGAGGCTACGAGCAGTACTTC	CASSQEVTGGYEQYF
TRBV10-3	-	TRBJ2-5	-	TGTGCCATCAGTGAGTCGCTGGAGACTGGACAAGAGACCCAGTACTTC	CAISESLETGQETQYF
TRBV4-1	-	TRBJ1-1	-	TGCGCCAGCAGCCAAGTACAGGTAAAACTTGAAGCTTTCTTT	CASSQVQVKLEAFF
TRBV7-9	-	TRBJ1-4	TRBD1	TGTGCCAGCAGCCCATCGGACAGGGGGCAAACTAATGAAAAACTGTTTTTT	CASSPSDRGQTNEKLFF
TRBV5-8	-	TRBJ2-1	TRBD1	TGTGCCAGCAGCTACAGGGGTTCGAATGGAGATGAGCAGTTCTTC	CASSYRGSNGDEQFF
TRBV27	-	TRBJ2-7	-	TGTGCCACCTTCTCTCCATGGGACGAGCAGTACTTC	CATFSPWDEQYF
TRBV29-1	-	TRBJ2-2	-	TGCAGCGTTGAAGAAAGGTCGGGACTTTCGAACACCGGGGAGCTGTTTTTT	CSVEERSGLSNTGELFF
TRBV2	-	TRBJ2-3	TRBD2	TGTGCCAGCAGGGGGACTAGTCAGTTGCGAAATTTT	CASRGTSQLRNF
TRBV10-3	once	TRBJ2-7	TRBD2	TGTGCCATCAGGGGGGAGGGCGGAAACTACGAGCAGTACTTC	CAIRGEGGNYEQYF
TRBV4-3	-	TRBJ2-2	-	TGCGCCAGCAGCCAAGAGGGGGAGGATACCGGGGAGCTGTTTTTT	CASSQEGEDTGELFF
TRBV4-1	-	TRBJ2-7	TRBD1	TGCGCCAGCAGCCAAGGCCTGACGGACAGGGTCGACGAGCAGTACTTC	CASSQGLTDRVDEQYF
TRBV6-1	-	TRBJ2-7	-	TGTGCCAGCAGTGAATACACCTCCTACGAGCAGTACTTC	CASSEYTSYEQYF
TRBV6-1	-	TRBJ2-7	-	TGTGCCAGCAGTCTAGGGAGCTCCTACGAGCAGTACTTC	CASSLGSSYEQYF
TRBV29-1	-	TRBJ2-2	-	TGCAGCGTTGAAGGGTTCACCGGGGAGCTGTTTTTT	CSVEGFTGELFF
TRBV28	once	TRBJ2-1	TRBD2	TGTGCCAGCAGGCCAGGACTAGCGCGTAGTGAGCAGTTCTTC	CASRPGLARSEQFF